One sample yielded the 25 T cell receptor beta chains listed below, sequenced in a study of shared clonotypes between healthy human individuals (dated by TCRdb to about 2020). Libraries came from the immunoSEQ multiplex PCR assay. The table was pulled from immuneACCESS by TCRdb, which kept in-frame rearrangements only. Such tables lose some clones; where checked, under half of the loss comes from unresolved V genes, and the rest has no known cause. The sample contains 1.6 million or so clones, roughly 95% of them found a single time. The ten largest clonotypes hold approximately 1.1% of the sample. The specimen sequenced was naive CD4+ T cells sorted from blood. According to the study, the label for this sample's cell subset or site signals: CD45RA+ positively selected. The receptors come from a man aged 25-45 years in good health.

The chain combines TRBV5-1 with TRBJ2-1; TRBD2 agrees at 8 bases. The CDR3 contains 17 residues. After removal of 0 bases from V and 4 bases from J, the junction contained 9 bases not matched to a gene. Germline CDR1 reads SGHRS; CDR2 reads YFSETQ. In nucleotides, the CDR3 is TGCGCCAGCAGCTTGGGTGGTAGCGGGAATTTTTACAATGAGCAGTTCTTC. It encodes CASSLGGSGNFYNEQFF.

This clone was observed a single time. The chain is built from TRBV29-1 and TRBJ2-3, with a possible D match to TRBD2 (7 bases). With 1 base removed from V and 6 bases from J, the gap between germline ends came to 14 bases. Germline CDR1 is SQVTM and CDR2 is ANQGSEA. The CDR3 runs 14 residues. CDR3 region: CSVEGRGAVDTQYF. The CDR3 nucleotides read TGCAGCGTTGAAGGTCGGGGGGCCGTGGATACGCAGTATTTT.

The genes are TRBV7-9 and TRBJ2-1, with a possible D match to TRBD2 (6 bases). The CDR3 has 15 amino acids. Trimming took off 5 bases at V and 10 bases at J, with 21 bases between the two ends. The germline V gene has CDR1 SEHNR and CDR2 FQNEAQ (reference sequence). The CDR3 coding sequence is TGTGCCAGCAGCCCGGCTCTCCTAGCGCCGGGGGAGCAGTTCTTC. Translating gives CASSPALLAPGEQFF.

The chain uses TRBV14 and TRBJ2-1; D not certain. The CDR3 runs 12 residues. The V end was cut by 4 bases, the J end by 15 bases, with 16 bases between. Germline lookup yields CDR1 SGHDN and CDR2 FVKESK. The CDR3 coding sequence is TGTGCCAGCAGCCCTTCTACCCAAGTGCGGTTCTTC. Translation: CASSPSTQVRFF. The whole variable domain, remainder taken from reference TRBV14 and TRBJ2-1, is EAGVTQFPSHSVIEKGQTVTLRCDPISGHDNLYWYRRVMGKEIKFLLHFVKESKQDESGMPNNRFLAERTGGTYSTLKVQPAELEDSGVYFCASSPSTQVRFFGPGTRLTVL.

The rearrangement uses TRBV6-1 and TRBJ2-2; possible D gene TRBD2, 6 bases. Trimming removed 6 bases at V and 5 bases at J, with 28 bases between. This CDR3 spans 19 amino acids. CDR1 is MNHNS, CDR2 SASEGT, per germline. The CDR3 loop is CASSEPHITTRRETGELFF. In DNA form, the CDR3 reads TGTGCCAGCAGCGAACCACATATAACGACTAGGAGAGAAACCGGGGAGCTGTTTTTT.

The chain combines TRBV28 with TRBJ2-7; a weak D match, TRBD2 (5 bases). With 4 bases removed from V and 2 bases from J, the gap between germline ends came to 15 bases. The V gene's germline CDR1 is MDHEN and CDR2 SYDVKM. The CDR3 spans 15 residues. This CDR3 is CASSSRWRRTYEQYF. As DNA, the CDR3 is TGTGCCAGCAGTTCCCGTTGGAGGCGGACCTACGAGCAGTACTTC.

J is TRBJ1-2 and V is TRBV11-2; D is possibly TRBD1 (5 bases). This CDR3 region has 13 residues. Trimming took off 5 bases at V and 7 bases at J, with 14 bases between the two ends. Germline V CDR1 and CDR2: SGHAT, FQNNGV. CDR3 bases: TGTGCCAGCAGCCAAGGCCAGGGTGTTGGCTACACCTTC. It translates to CASSQGQGVGYTF.

This clone was observed a single time. The V call is TRBV6-1, the J call TRBJ2-5, with 7 bases aligning to TRBD1. Trimming cost V 5 bases and J 3 bases; bases outside gene matches: 3. Germline lookup yields CDR1 MNHNS and CDR2 SASEGT. CDR3 length equals 13 residues. This chain's CDR3 is CASSWDRKETQYF. For the CDR3, the DNA is TGTGCCAGCAGTTGGGACAGAAAAGAGACCCAGTACTTC.

This clone was detected a few times. Other nucleotide sequences from this sample produce the same CDR3. The CDR3 coding sequence is TGTGCCAGCAGCTTCGGACGGTCAACTAATGAAAAACTGTTTTTT. Protein product: CASSFGRSTNEKLFF. V usage is TRBV7-9 and J usage is TRBJ1-4; D call uncertain. The CDR3 loop spans 15 amino acids. Trimming took 3 bases from V and 0 from J, leaving 8 bases between them. Germline loops: CDR1 SEHNR, CDR2 FQNEAQ (reference sequence).

The genes are TRBV9 and TRBJ2-1; 16 nucleotides match TRBD2. The germline V gene encodes CDR1 SGDLS and CDR2 YYNGEE. The CDR3 contains 19 residues. V shed 4 bases and J 4 bases; nucleotides not matched to a gene: 11. CDR3 sequence (DNA): TGTGCCAGCAGCCCTACGGGACTAGCGGGAGGGCGGGGATACAATGAGCAGTTCTTC. It codes for CASSPTGLAGGRGYNEQFF.

The chain uses TRBV25-1 and TRBJ2-3; the D is unclear. In germline, CDR1 is MGHDK, CDR2 SYGVNS. The CDR3 is 13 residues long. V gave up 5 bases and J gave up 0 bases, with 6 bases separating them. The CDR3 nucleotides are TGTGCCAGCAGTCACGGCAGCACAGATACGCAGTATTTT. Its translation is CASSHGSTDTQYF. Using reference TRBV25-1 and TRBJ2-3 for the parts outside the CDR3, the full variable domain is EADIYQTPRYLVIGTGKKITLECSQTMGHDKMYWYQQDPGMELHLIHYSYGVNSTEKGDLSSESTVSRIRTEHFPLTLESARPSHTSQYLCASSHGSTDTQYFGPGTRLTVL.

The gene calls are TRBV7-3 and TRBJ2-3; D remains ambiguous. CDR1 and CDR2 from the germline V gene are SGHTA and FQGTGA. V was cut by 5 bases and J by 2 bases, with 11 bases left in between. CDR3 length: 14 amino acids. In DNA, the CDR3 is TGTGCCAGCAGCCCCACGCCCAACACAGATACGCAGTATTTT. Translated: CASSPTPNTDTQYF.

The genes are TRBV5-1 and TRBJ1-1, with 7 bases matching TRBD1. J gave up 0 bases and V 4 bases, and 15 bases lay outside the gene matches. Germline V gene sequence: CDR1 SGHRS, CDR2 YFSETQ. The CDR3 length is 18 residues. This CDR3 is CASSASPGTDYMNTEAFF. In DNA form, the CDR3 reads TGCGCCAGCAGCGCGAGCCCCGGGACAGACTACATGAACACTGAAGCTTTCTTT.

V and J are TRBV14 and TRBJ2-6; maybe TRBD2 (6 bases). Trimming removed 1 base from V and 3 bases from J, with 22 bases in between. The CDR3 contains 20 residues. Germline V gene data show CDR1 as SGHDN and CDR2 as FVKESK. The CDR3 region is CASSQGFGSTSLFGANVLTF. For the CDR3, the DNA is TGTGCCAGCAGCCAAGGGTTCGGGAGCACCTCTCTCTTTGGGGCCAACGTCCTGACTTTC.

The J gene is TRBJ1-2, the V gene TRBV2; D remains ambiguous. This CDR3 region has 11 residues. Deletions cut 7 bases from V and 0 bases from J, with 3 bases between. Germline loops: CDR1 SNHLY, CDR2 FYNNEI. This CDR3 is CASTPNYGYTF. CDR3 nucleotides: TGTGCCAGCACACCTAACTATGGCTACACCTTC.

The chain carries TRBV6-1 and TRBJ2-2; 8 bases fit TRBD2. V was pared by 5 bases and J by 4 bases, with 3 bases of the junction left unmatched. The germline V gene has CDR1 MNHNS and CDR2 SASEGT. The CDR3 totals 14 residues. DNA of the CDR3: TGTGCCAGCAGTCCTAGCGGGTTCACCGGGGAGCTGTTTTTT. It is translated as CASSPSGFTGELFF.

This clone has just one count. V is TRBV7-2 and J is TRBJ1-1, with 9 bases matching TRBD1. V was pared by 4 bases and J by 1 base, with 7 bases of the junction left unmatched. Germline assignment: CDR1 SGHTA and CDR2 FQGNSA. The CDR3 totals 16 residues. The CDR3 loop is CASSSYRGLRNTEAFF. The DNA of the CDR3 is TGTGCCAGCAGCTCTTACAGGGGGCTGAGGAACACTGAAGCTTTCTTT.

The V call is TRBV7-9, the J call TRBJ2-7; 13 positions match TRBD2. The V gene's germline CDR1 is SEHNR and CDR2 FQNEAQ (reference sequence). The CDR3 covers 15 residues. V shed 7 bases, J shed 6 bases, and the junction held 9 bases outside the gene matches. The CDR3 region is CASKLLAGGPGEQYF. CDR3 coding DNA: TGTGCCAGCAAGCTACTAGCGGGAGGGCCGGGCGAGCAGTACTTC.

V usage is TRBV11-2 and J usage is TRBJ2-3; tentative D call: TRBD2 (5 bases). Deletions cut 3 bases from V and 2 bases from J, with 18 bases between. The CDR3 runs to 17 residues. CDR1 and CDR2 from the germline V gene are SGHAT and FQNNGV. The CDR3 DNA follows: TGTGCCAGCAGCTTGAGTTATACGGCTGGACTCACAGATACGCAGTATTTT. Encoded protein: CASSLSYTAGLTDTQYF.

This clone has a single count. The V call is TRBV29-1, the J call TRBJ2-7; D possibly corresponds to TRBD1 (6 bases). This CDR3 is 14 amino acids long. V lost 6 bases, J lost 6 bases, and 21 bases lay in between. The germline V gene has CDR1 SQVTM and CDR2 ANQGSEA. CDR3 DNA: TGCAGCGTCCTCGGACAGAGGGAAGGGTCCGAGCAGTACTTC. Its translation is CSVLGQREGSEQYF.

The chain carries TRBV5-6 and TRBJ1-2; D is perhaps TRBD1 (5 bases). Trimming removed 6 bases from V and 2 bases from J, with 14 bases in between. CDR3 length: 14 amino acids. The germline gives CDR1 SGHDT, CDR2 YYEEEE. CDR3 sequence: CASTLGQRNYGYTF. The DNA of the CDR3 is TGTGCCAGCACCCTGGGGCAGAGAAACTATGGCTACACCTTC.

The chain combines TRBV7-8 with TRBJ2-7, with D unclear. Germline CDR1 and CDR2: SGHVS and FQNEAQ. Trimming shortened V by 2 bases and J by 4 bases, and 12 bases separated the two germline ends. The CDR3 length is 14 residues. This CDR3 reads CASSLNWQIYEQYF. The CDR3 region has the DNA TGTGCCAGCAGCTTAAACTGGCAGATTTACGAGCAGTACTTC.

The chain couples TRBV6-6 to TRBJ1-1, with no clear D. CDR1 is MNHNY and CDR2 is SVGAGI in the germline V gene (reference sequence). The CDR3 extends over 15 amino acids. V was trimmed by 0 bases and J by 5 bases, leaving 13 bases between them. This CDR3 is CASSYSSLLRTEAFF. As DNA, the CDR3 is TGTGCCAGCAGTTACTCTTCCCTATTGCGGACTGAAGCTTTCTTT.

This rearrangement joins TRBV7-2 to TRBJ2-7; TRBD2 might be the D (5 bases). CDR1 is SGHTA and CDR2 is FQGNSA in the germline V gene. The CDR3 consists of 14 residues. V lost 2 bases and J lost 6, with 14 bases in between. CDR3 protein: CASSLIGSVGEQYF. As DNA, the CDR3 is TGTGCCAGCAGCTTAATTGGTAGCGTCGGCGAGCAGTACTTC.

V gene TRBV19 combines with J gene TRBJ2-1; TRBD2 agrees at 7 bases. The CDR3 runs 12 residues. Trimming took 8 bases from V and 9 from J; bases not matched to a gene: 7. From germline, CDR1 is LNHDA and CDR2 SQIVND (reference sequence). In DNA form, the CDR3 reads TGTGCCAGTGGGAGGGAGAGTAGTGAGCAGTTCTTC. As protein: CASGRESSEQFF.